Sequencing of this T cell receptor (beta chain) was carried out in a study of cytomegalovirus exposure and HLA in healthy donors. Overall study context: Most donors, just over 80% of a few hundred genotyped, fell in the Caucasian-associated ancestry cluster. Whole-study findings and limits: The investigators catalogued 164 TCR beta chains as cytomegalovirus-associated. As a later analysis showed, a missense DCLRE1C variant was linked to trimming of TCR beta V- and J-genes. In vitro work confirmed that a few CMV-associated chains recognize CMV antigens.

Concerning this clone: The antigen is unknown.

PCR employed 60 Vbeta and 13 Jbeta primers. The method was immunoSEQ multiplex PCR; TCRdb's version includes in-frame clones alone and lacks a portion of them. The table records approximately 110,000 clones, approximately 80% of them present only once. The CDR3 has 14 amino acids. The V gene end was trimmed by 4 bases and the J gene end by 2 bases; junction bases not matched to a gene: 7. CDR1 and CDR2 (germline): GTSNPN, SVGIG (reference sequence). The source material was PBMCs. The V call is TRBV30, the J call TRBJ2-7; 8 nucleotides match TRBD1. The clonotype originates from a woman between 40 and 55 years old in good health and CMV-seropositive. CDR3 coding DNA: TGTGCCTGGAAGGTGGCAGGGGGCACCTACGAGCAGTACTTC. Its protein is CAWKVAGGTYEQYF.